This TCR beta chain was found in a study of T cell responses to AZD1222 COVID-19 vaccine. Regarding the study as a whole: The span of vaccine-associated CD4 TCRs extended across spike, with dominance at 160-218 and 743-854. The study identified only a handful of AZD1222 recipients as seropositive at baseline. Unmutated variant regions reportedly attract nearly half of all spike-specific TCRs. Increased Spike-specific TCR breadth and depth were observed after two AZD1222 doses.

Trimming removed 1 base at V and 4 bases at J, with 5 bases between. The CDR3 sequence is 13 residues long. About this clone itself: The antigen remains undetermined. Other nucleotide sequences from this sample produce the same CDR3.

Measured with immunoSEQ multiplex PCR; TCRdb has only the in-frame clones, and not every one. The sample lists tens of thousands of clones, more than 75% seen once, with 4% to 6% in the top ten. The J gene is TRBJ1-5, the V gene TRBV12-3 or TRBV12-4; D gene unclear. Sequenced here: peripheral blood, sampled on day 0 of MenACWY control vaccination. The receptor was isolated from an adult in good health. CDR3 in amino acids: CASSLGENQPQHF. In DNA, the CDR3 is TGTGCCAGCAGTTTAGGGGAGAATCAGCCCCAGCATTTT.